The rows below give T cell receptor beta chains drawn from one sample of a study of blood T cell repertoires in COVID-19. Data came from immunoSEQ multiplex PCR; TCRdb stores just in-frame clones and leaves some out. The sample contains about 190,000 clones, around nine tenths of which appear only once. Input material: peripheral blood. These receptors were taken from a woman aged 65 to 85 with COVID-19, enrolled during active disease. The CDR3 runs from the conserved cysteine through the conserved F or W.

TRBJ2-7 | TRBV19 | CASSWTGLRNEQYF
TRBJ1-1 | TRBV7-3 | CASSLSGGSGVAFF
TRBJ2-7 | TRBV27 | CASSLRGGYEQYF
TRBJ2-7 | TRBV5-1 | CASSPGGSSYEQYF
TRBJ1-2 | TRBV6-1 | CASSEDFLGRNYGYTF
TRBJ1-1 | TRBV7-2 | CASSFQGKVNTEAFF
TRBJ1-6 | TRBV6-6 | CASSLTDSSYNSPLHF
TRBJ2-7 | TRBV28 | CASSLRASFNYEQYF
TRBJ2-7 | TRBV7-6 | CASSLASDRGFEQYF
TRBJ2-4 | TRBV6-5 | CASSGGLLPRNIQYF
TRBJ1-2 | TRBV7-9 | CASSSGDRGLGYTF
TRBJ1-5 | TRBV18 | CASSPPGAGNQPQHF
TRBJ1-1 | TRBV28 | CASSFLGEENTEAFF
TRBJ1-5 | TRBV28 | CASSFRGINQPQHF
TRBJ2-7 | TRBV7-9 | CASSLAILAGGEQYF
TRBJ2-1 | TRBV15 | CATSRDRASGSGNEQFF
TRBJ1-5 | TRBV19 | CASTTERGPQHF
TRBJ2-4 | TRBV12-3/TRBV12-4 | CASSLALGHSYF
TRBJ2-3 | TRBV2 | CATLASGVLADTQYF
TRBJ2-1 | TRBV9 | CASSVAGIAANEQFF
TRBJ2-7 | TRBV11-2 | CASSPGFTAGIGGEQYF
TRBJ1-4 | TRBV7-9 | CASSPADRINEKLFF
TRBJ2-1 | TRBV11-3 | CASSLGAGSDEQFF
TRBJ1-6 | TRBV18 | CASSPQGWNSPLHF
TRBJ1-5 | TRBV28 | CASSPFGQGGNQPQHF
TRBJ1-4 | TRBV30 | CAWRYRGRGEKLFF
TRBJ1-1 | TRBV5-1 | CASSLETGFAEAFF
TRBJ2-7 | TRBV7-9 | CASSPPGLAGEQYF
TRBJ1-5 | TRBV4-1 | CASSQEGSQPQHF
TRBJ1-6 | TRBV2 | CASSDDSEPPLHF
TRBJ2-7 | TRBV28 | CASSRSSGSSYEQYF
TRBJ1-6 | TRBV5-4 | CASSLEQGRSPLHF
TRBJ1-1 | TRBV4-1 | CASSPKPGDSVGSNTEAFF
TRBJ2-1 | TRBV3-1/TRBV3-2 | CASKSGGNEQFF
TRBJ2-2 | TRBV6-2/TRBV6-3 | CASSPTGYTGELFF
TRBJ1-2 | TRBV30 | CAWSVGSGYTF
TRBJ2-1 | TRBV7-8 | CASRRRTTGGTNEQFF
TRBJ2-3 | TRBV2 | CASSNGLAASTDTQYF
TRBJ1-1 | TRBV19 | CACRGGEYTEAFF
TRBJ2-7 | TRBV7-2 | CASSLASGSHEQYF
TRBJ2-3 | TRBV6-6 | CASSRPRILAVGPDTQYF
TRBJ1-1 | TRBV4-1 | CASSHPGAGTPKRDTEAFF
TRBJ2-3 | TRBV3-1/TRBV3-2 | CASSQIGTDTQYF
TRBJ2-3 | TRBV7-3 | CASSPRLAGGRDTQYF
TRBJ1-5 | TRBV21-1 | CASSMSGVHSNQPQHF
TRBJ2-7 | TRBV5-1 | CASSPRGQYYEQYF
TRBJ1-1 | TRBV27 | CASSIRRAMNTEAFF
TRBJ2-1 | TRBV24-1 | CATSDYGAGHNEQFF
TRBJ2-5 | TRBV5-1 | CASRGQVSQETQYF
TRBJ1-1 | TRBV18 | CASSPSSGGGTEAFF
TRBJ2-7 | TRBV5-1 | CASSLGGQRYEQYF
TRBJ1-2 | TRBV5-1 | CASSLGSGTGGRANYGYTF
TRBJ1-1 | TRBV19 | CASSQPGGAVEAFF
TRBJ1-2 | TRBV19 | CASRYGTENYGYTF
TRBJ2-7 | TRBV5-1 | CASSLDSGSSYEQYF
TRBJ1-2 | TRBV11-3 | CASSSTRNYGYTF
TRBJ1-5 | TRBV28 | CASGTGSSNQPQHF
TRBJ2-7 | TRBV7-9 | CASSLAGGRYEQYF
TRBJ2-7 | TRBV14 | CASSQQAVQYF
TRBJ2-6 | TRBV4-1 | CASSLLARVGGANVLTF